Each of the 20 T cell receptor beta chains below was sequenced from the same sample in a study of molecular identifiers for immune sequencing clone quantification. One entry per CDR3 protein, called by TCRdb with MiXCR from the PCR reads. The sample yields approximately 550,000 distinct CDR3 sequences, about 20% seen once. Sequencing used naive CD8+ T cells from blood, with Jurkat cell RNA spiked in. Subset specified: FACS-sorted CD8+CD4-CCR7+CD45RA+ naive T cells. Receptors originate from a human donor in good health. Some libraries in this study had Jurkat cell RNA spiked in.

The rearrangement links TRBV5-6 to TRBJ2-3; the D call may be TRBD1 or TRBD2 (6 bases each). The V gene's germline CDR1 is SGHDT and CDR2 YYEEEE. V lost 0 bases and J 4 bases, leaving 12 bases between the germline ends. The CDR3 length is 15 residues. CDR3 sequence (DNA): TGTGCCAGCAGCTTGGTGGATAGGGGGGCAGATACGCAGTATTTT. Translating it yields CASSLVDRGADTQYF.

As concerns this clonotype: This may be a read error, as it is one base from a much larger clone. The chain couples TRBV2 to TRBJ2-1; the D gene could be TRBD1 or TRBD2 (5 bases each). The CDR3 has 12 residues. Germline V gives CDR1 SNHLY, CDR2 FYNNEI. This chain's CDR3 is CASRGVYNEQSF. The CDR3 coding sequence is TGTGCCAGCAGGGGGGTGTACAATGAGCAGTCCTTC.

This clonotype was found a few times. This sequence joins TRBV7-9 and TRBJ2-3; 9 bases align to TRBD2. The V gene end was trimmed by 5 bases and the J gene end by 0 bases; junction bases not matched to a gene: 6. CDR3 length: 16 amino acids. The germline CDR1 and CDR2 sequences are SEHNR and FQNEAQ (reference sequence). The CDR3 DNA is TGTGCCAGCAGCCCCCGACTAGCGGAAAGCACAGATACGCAGTATTTT. Translation: CASSPRLAESTDTQYF.

This clonotype has only a few counts. The chain carries TRBV7-3 and TRBJ2-2; possibly TRBD1 or TRBD2 for D (5 bases each). The V and J ends lost 5 bases and 2 bases respectively, with 12 bases between them. The CDR3 is 15 residues long. The germline CDR1 and CDR2 sequences are SGHTA and FQGTGA. CDR3 amino acids: CASSKGPSNTGELFF. The CDR3 DNA is TGTGCCAGCAGCAAGGGACCCAGCAACACCGGGGAGCTGTTTTTT.

This chain uses TRBV5-1 with TRBJ2-5; 14 positions agree with TRBD2. In germline, CDR1 is SGHRS, CDR2 YFSETQ. V gave up 4 bases and J gave up 5 bases; unmatched junction bases: 7. CDR3 length equals 16 residues. The DNA for the CDR3 is TGCGCCAGCAGCGAAGGACTAGCGGGAGGCGGGGAGACCCAGTACTTC. This codes for CASSEGLAGGGETQYF.

This chain uses TRBV21-1 with TRBJ1-4; the table's D gene call, TRBD1, was not cross checked with the DNA. TRBV21-1 is assigned pseudogene status. The CDR3 length is 12 residues. The chain's CDR3 is CASSPPGEKLIF. Here the CDR3 DNA reads TGTGCCAGCAGCCCCCCGGGTGAAAAACTGATTTTT.

The table lists this clonotype with many counts. The chain carries TRBV14 and TRBJ1-1, with D maybe TRBD1 (6 bases). Trimming took off 1 base at V and 4 bases at J, with 10 bases between the two ends. The CDR3 is made up of 14 amino acids. Germline loops: CDR1 SGHDN, CDR2 FVKESK. CDR3 region: CASSQGNRATEAFF. The CDR3 nucleotides read TGTGCCAGCAGCCAAGGGAACAGGGCCACTGAAGCTTTCTTT.

This clonotype is a singleton in its sample. A clone one base away is much larger, so this may be a read error. The gene calls are TRBV29-1 and TRBJ1-4; D gene unclear. Germline values: CDR1 SQVTM, CDR2 ANQGSEA. This CDR3 contains 14 residues. This CDR3 reads CSVEVGSGFEKPFF. Here the CDR3 DNA reads TGCAGCGTTGAAGTTGGCAGTGGTTTTGAAAAACCGTTTTTT.

With regard to this clonotype: Being one base from a much bigger clone, this may be a read error. V usage is TRBV7-2 and J usage is TRBJ1-5, with a possible D match to TRBD1 (5 bases). Germline V gene lookup returns CDR1 SGHTA and CDR2 FQGNSA. The CDR3 has 15 residues. CDR3 DNA: TGTGCCAGCAGCTTAGATTGGGGGGTGGGTCAGCCCCCGCATTTT. Protein: CASSLDWGVGQPPHF.

As concerns this clonotype: At one end, the junction sequence differs from germline, possibly due to a read error. The gene calls are TRBV4-3 and TRBJ2-7; possibly TRBD1 or TRBD2 for D (5 bases each). Germline V gene data show CDR1 as LGHNA and CDR2 as YSLEER. This CDR3 has 16 amino acids. Written as DNA, the CDR3 is TGCGCCAGCAGCCAAGATGAGGGGACCAGCTCCTGCGAGCAGTACTTC. As protein: CASSQDEGTSSCEQYF.

This clonotype was recorded only once. CDR3 in DNA: TGTGCCAGCAGCTTAGATCAATCAGAAGGGGCCCTTCGCATCCCCTATGGCTACACCTTC. This codes for CASSLDQSEGALRIPYGYTF. The J gene is TRBJ1-2, the V gene TRBV11-2; D is perhaps TRBD1 (5 bases). The CDR3 length is 20 residues. V lost 0 bases and J 4 bases, leaving 27 bases between the germline ends. CDR1 SGHAT and CDR2 FQNNGV come from the germline V gene.

With respect to this clonotype: Because it lacks the conserved phenylalanine or tryptophan at the end, this CDR3 is likely a read error. In nucleotides, the CDR3 is TGTGCCAGCAGCTTATTTGTCCATGAGCAGTTCTCC. Its protein product is CASSLFVHEQFS. The gene calls are TRBV11-2 and TRBJ2-1; D gene uncertain. The CDR3 is 12 residues long. V lost 2 bases and J 8 bases, leaving 7 bases between the germline ends. From germline, CDR1 is SGHAT and CDR2 FQNNGV.

The J gene is TRBJ2-7, the V gene TRBV20-1, with 7 bases matching TRBD2. The germline CDR1 and CDR2 sequences are DFQATT and SNEGSKA (reference sequence). The length of the CDR3 is 13 residues. The V gene end was trimmed by 1 base and the J gene end by 5 bases; junction bases not matched to a gene: 5. CDR3 in amino acids: CSARVAGDDEQYF. CDR3 bases: TGCAGTGCTAGAGTTGCGGGGGACGACGAGCAGTACTTC.

The V and J genes are TRBV27 and TRBJ2-1; D is unresolved. Germline loops: CDR1 MNHEY, CDR2 SMNVEV (reference sequence). The CDR3 covers 14 residues. The V end was cut by 5 bases, the J end by 15 bases, with 23 bases between. This CDR3 is CASSPPGQMKRPFF. The CDR3 bases are TGTGCCAGCAGTCCCCCGGGCCAGATGAAGCGACCGTTCTTC.

Ten or more counts support this clonotype. The chain carries TRBV7-8 and TRBJ1-1, with D perhaps matching TRBD1 (6 bases). V lost 5 bases, J lost 7 bases, and 14 bases lay in between. The CDR3 runs to 13 residues. Germline CDR1 SGHVS, CDR2 FQNEAQ. Written as DNA, the CDR3 is TGTGCCAGCAGCGCGGTCACAGGGATTGAAGCTTTCTTT. Amino acids: CASSAVTGIEAFF.

This clonotype was seen at least ten times. The genes are TRBV6-5 and TRBJ2-1; TRBD1 aligns across 9 bases. The V and J ends lost 6 bases and 4 bases, in that order; junction bases with no gene match: 7. Germline V gene lookup returns CDR1 MNHEY and CDR2 SVGAGI. This CDR3 spans 15 amino acids. CDR3 sequence reads: CASRQDRGDYNEQFF. In nucleotides, the CDR3 is TGTGCCAGCAGACAGGACAGGGGTGATTACAATGAGCAGTTCTTC.

This clonotype was seen a handful of times. The chain uses TRBV20-1 and TRBJ2-1, with 11 bases that match TRBD2. CDR3 length: 16 amino acids. CDR1 is DFQATT and CDR2 is SNEGSKA in the germline V gene (reference sequence). The CDR3 here is CIKLHSGRAGDNEQFF. The CDR3 coding sequence is TGCATTAAGCTTCATAGCGGGAGGGCTGGGGACAATGAGCAGTTCTTC.

The CDR3 sequence: CSARETGSSYEQYF. The CDR3 region has the DNA TGCAGTGCTAGAGAGACAGGGAGCTCCTACGAGCAGTACTTC. This chain uses TRBV20-1 with TRBJ2-7, with TRBD1 matching over 7 bases. Germline V gives CDR1 DFQATT, CDR2 SNEGSKA (reference sequence). This CDR3 has 14 residues. J lost 0 bases, V lost 0 bases, and 2 bases had no gene match.

This clonotype was observed at least ten times. CDR3 in DNA: TGTGCCAGCAGTCCGGGACTAAGAAGCGAGCAGTACTTC. This sequence encodes CASSPGLRSEQYF. The rearrangement joins TRBV7-6 to TRBJ2-7; the match to TRBD2 covers 7 bases. This CDR3 contains 13 residues. Germline trimming cut 6 bases from V and 6 bases from J; bases unmatched to any gene: 8. Germline-derived CDR1 and CDR2 are SGHVS and FNYEAQ.

This clonotype has a handful of counts. V usage is TRBV11-2 and J usage is TRBJ2-3; TRBD1 might be the D (7 bases). There are 17 residues in the CDR3. From germline, CDR1 is SGHAT and CDR2 FQNNGV. The ends were cut back, 5 bases at V and 1 base at J, with 19 bases in the middle. The CDR3, as DNA: TGTGCCAGCAGCGGACGCTCAGGGGGGACCCGCACAGATACGCAGTATTTT. Residues: CASSGRSGGTRTDTQYF.